This T cell receptor beta chain was identified in a study of regulatory T cells in long-lasting Graves disease. In this sample, this clonotype turned up a few times. Time point given: persistent/refractory GD, antithyroid drugs over 5 years with positive TRAb. Scientists built the TCR library using RNA that was extracted from PBMCs. With iRepertoire HTBI primers and Arm-PCR of CDR3 regions, TCR beta libraries were built. A single record per CDR3 protein comes from TCRdb applying MiXCR to the multiplex PCR reads. The data contain 400,000 or so distinct CDR3 sequences, 20% to 25% of them seen just once; the ten biggest clones take up roughly 28%. The CDR3 spans 18 residues. Germline loops: CDR1 MNHEY, CDR2 SVGAGI. V was shortened by 4 bases and J by 0 bases, with 18 bases between the two germline ends.

The material sequenced was peripheral blood mononuclear cells (PBMCs), taken when the disease was refractory, from a patient treated with antithyroid drugs. The chain uses TRBV6-5 and TRBJ2-2; D uncertain. The sequence was collected from a female donor with Graves disease. The DNA of the CDR3 is TGTGCCAGCAGTTCCGTCTCATCTCGGTCAGCGAACACCGGGGAGCTGTTTTTT. Amino acids: CASSSVSSRSANTGELFF.